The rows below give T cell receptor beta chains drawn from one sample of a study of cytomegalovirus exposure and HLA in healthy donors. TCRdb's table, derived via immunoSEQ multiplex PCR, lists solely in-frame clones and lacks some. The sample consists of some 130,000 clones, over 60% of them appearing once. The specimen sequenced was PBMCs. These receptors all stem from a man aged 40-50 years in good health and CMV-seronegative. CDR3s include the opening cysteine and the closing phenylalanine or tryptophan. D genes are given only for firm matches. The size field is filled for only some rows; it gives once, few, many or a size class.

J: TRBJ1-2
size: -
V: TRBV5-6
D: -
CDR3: CASSLKQGLYGYTF
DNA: TGTGCCAGCAGCTTGAAGCAGGGACTCTATGGCTACACCTTC

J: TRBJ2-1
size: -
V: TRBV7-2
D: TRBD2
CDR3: CASSSTISGSGRDEQFF
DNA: TGTGCCAGCAGCTCAACCATTAGCGGGAGCGGTCGGGATGAGCAGTTCTTC

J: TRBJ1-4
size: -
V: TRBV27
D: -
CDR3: CASSLSRQGINEKLFF
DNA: TGTGCCAGCAGTTTATCGCGGCAGGGGATTAATGAAAAACTGTTTTTT

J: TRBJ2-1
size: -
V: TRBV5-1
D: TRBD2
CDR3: CASSPGLALNEQFF
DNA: TGCGCCAGCAGCCCAGGACTAGCTCTCAATGAGCAGTTCTTC

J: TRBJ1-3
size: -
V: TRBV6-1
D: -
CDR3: CASSLNTIYF
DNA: TGTGCCAGCAGTCTCAACACCATATATTTT

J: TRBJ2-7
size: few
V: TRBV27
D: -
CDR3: CASSLSAGSYEQYF
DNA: TGTGCCAGCAGTTTATCGGCAGGGTCGTACGAGCAGTACTTC

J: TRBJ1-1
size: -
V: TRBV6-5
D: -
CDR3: CASRQGVGRAFF
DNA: TGTGCCAGCAGGCAGGGTGTGGGTAGGGCTTTCTTT

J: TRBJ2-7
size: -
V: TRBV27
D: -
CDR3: CASSFLGGAEPHEQYF
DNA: TGTGCCAGCAGTTTCCTGGGGGGGGCAGAGCCCCACGAGCAGTACTTC

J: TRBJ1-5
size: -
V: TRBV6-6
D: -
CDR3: CASSYSGQRNQPQHF
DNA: TGTGCCAGCAGTTACTCGGGACAACGCAATCAGCCCCAGCATTTT

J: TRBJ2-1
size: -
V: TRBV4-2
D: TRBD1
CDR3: CASSQDIGTGYNEQFF
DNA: TGTGCCAGCAGCCAAGATATTGGGACAGGCTACAATGAGCAGTTCTTC

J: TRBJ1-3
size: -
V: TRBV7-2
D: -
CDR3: CASSLVLTGNTIYF
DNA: TGTGCCAGCAGCTTAGTTCTAACTGGAAACACCATATATTTT

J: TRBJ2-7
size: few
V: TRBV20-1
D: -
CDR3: CSAEKGYEQYF
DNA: TGCAGTGCGGAGAAGGGGTACGAGCAGTACTTC

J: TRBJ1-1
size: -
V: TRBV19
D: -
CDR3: CASSIGQRGITEAFF
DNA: TGTGCCAGTAGTATAGGACAAAGGGGAATCACTGAAGCTTTCTTT

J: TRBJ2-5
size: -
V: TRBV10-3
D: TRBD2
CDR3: CAISESGGGTAGLRETQYF
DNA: TGTGCCATCAGTGAGTCGGGCGGGGGGACGGCAGGACTTCGGGAGACCCAGTACTTC

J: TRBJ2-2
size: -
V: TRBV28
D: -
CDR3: CASKRVPTGELFF
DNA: TGTGCCAGCAAGAGGGTACCCACCGGGGAGCTGTTTTTT

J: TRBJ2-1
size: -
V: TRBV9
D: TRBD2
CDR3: CASSVEGLAGVNEQFF
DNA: TGTGCCAGCAGCGTAGAAGGACTAGCGGGGGTCAATGAGCAGTTCTTC